Each of the 13 T cell receptor beta chains below was sequenced from the same sample in a study of cytomegalovirus exposure and HLA in healthy donors. PCR involved 60 Vbeta and 13 Jbeta primers. Libraries were prepared by immunoSEQ multiplex PCR; TCRdb keeps only in-frame clonotypes and omits some of them. The repertoire holds approximately 100,000 clones, with about 70% as singletons. Sequencing input: PBMCs. The receptors were gathered from a female donor in good health and CMV-seronegative.

This chain links TRBV10-2 with TRBJ2-7; 9 nucleotides match TRBD1. This CDR3 spans 12 amino acids. V gave up 8 bases and J gave up 7 bases; unmatched junction bases: 6. Germline V lookup: CDR1 WSHSY, CDR2 SAAADI. The CDR3 DNA sequence: TGCGCCAGCCGGGACAGGGCCCTGGAGCAGTACTTC. Its translation is CASRDRALEQYF.

CDR3 protein: CASLCEQYF. DNA of the CDR3: TGTGCCAGTCTTTGCGAGCAGTACTTC. The chain links TRBV19 to TRBJ2-7, with D hard to call. V lost 8 bases and J lost 6, with 5 bases in between. This CDR3 comprises 9 residues. CDR1 is LNHDA, CDR2 SQIVND, per germline (reference sequence).

The table lists this clone with a count of one. This sequence joins TRBV28 and TRBJ1-2; 9 bases are shared with TRBD1. This CDR3 contains 14 residues. V lost 4 bases and J lost 6; bases outside the gene matches: 6. Looked up from germline, CDR1 is MDHEN and CDR2 is SYDVKM. The DNA of the CDR3 is TGTGCCAGCAGTTCTTTCGGGACAGGGAATGGCTACACCTTC. It codes for CASSSFGTGNGYTF.

The gene calls are TRBV6-5 and TRBJ2-1, with 8 nucleotides matching TRBD1. In germline, CDR1 is MNHEY, CDR2 SVGAGI. The ends lost 5 bases at V and 12 bases at J; junction bases unmatched: 3. The length of the CDR3 is 11 residues. CDR3 loop: CASSKGQGQFF. CDR3 nucleotides: TGTGCCAGCAGTAAAGGACAGGGGCAGTTCTTC.

The CDR3 DNA reads as TGCGCCAGCAGTGACCCCCCCGGGGGGGCCGGTGGCTACACCTTC. Translating it yields CASSDPPGGAGGYTF. This chain joins TRBV10-2 and TRBJ1-2, with D possibly being TRBD1 (6 bases). CDR1 is WSHSY and CDR2 is SAAADI in the germline V gene. The CDR3 sequence is 15 residues long. Trimming left V 3 bases short and J 7 bases short, with 18 bases between.

This chain joins TRBV7-6 and TRBJ1-5; 10 bases align to TRBD1. Looked up from germline, CDR1 is SGHVS and CDR2 is FNYEAQ. This CDR3 spans 15 amino acids. The V segment lost 5 bases and the J segment 2 bases; nucleotides outside the gene matches: 3. In DNA form, the CDR3 reads TGTGCCAGCAGCCGGGGGACAGGGGGCAATCAGCCCCAGCATTTT. Translation gives CASSRGTGGNQPQHF.

CDR3 sequence (DNA): TGTGCCAGCAGGGGTGTGCTAGTCCCCTACACTGAAGCTTTCTTT. It is translated as CASRGVLVPYTEAFF. The chain recombines TRBV2 with TRBJ1-1; D unresolved. Trimming cost V 6 bases and J 3 bases, with 17 bases left between them. The CDR3 totals 15 residues. Germline CDR1 is SNHLY and CDR2 is FYNNEI. The whole variable domain, remainder taken from reference TRBV2 and TRBJ1-1, is EPEVTQTPSHQVTQMGQEVILRCVPISNHLYFYWYRQILGQKVEFLVSFYNNEISEKSEIFDDQFSVERPDGSNFTLKIRSTKLEDSAMYFCASRGVLVPYTEAFFGQGTRLTVV.

This rearrangement joins TRBV30 to TRBJ1-1; D not certain. V was trimmed by 0 bases and J by 7 bases, leaving 12 bases between them. CDR1 is GTSNPN, CDR2 SVGIG, per germline (reference sequence). The CDR3 extends over 13 amino acids. Here the CDR3 DNA reads TGTGCCTGGAGTGTACTGGAGGGCCTTGAAGCTTTCTTT. This gives the protein CAWSVLEGLEAFF.

This chain links TRBV5-1 with TRBJ2-1, with D possibly matching TRBD2 (7 bases). The CDR3 runs 16 residues. Trimming left V 2 bases short and J 5 bases short, with 17 bases between. The germline V gene encodes CDR1 SGHRS and CDR2 YFSETQ. The CDR3, as DNA: TGCGCCAGCAGCTTCTTCCCGAAAGGGGGGGACAATGAGCAGTTCTTC. Protein product: CASSFFPKGGDNEQFF.

This clone appeared a single time. The chain couples TRBV7-9 to TRBJ1-1; no reliable D call. The ends were cut back, 8 bases at V and 6 bases at J, with 19 bases in the middle. CDR1 and CDR2 from the germline V gene are SEHNR and FQNEAQ (reference sequence). The CDR3 has 14 amino acids. CDR3 amino acids: CASFSTPLRAEAFF. The CDR3 DNA sequence: TGTGCCAGCTTCAGTACACCCCTACGGGCTGAAGCTTTCTTT.

This clone has just a few counts. The gene calls are TRBV28 and TRBJ1-2; 7 bases map to TRBD1. The CDR3 sequence is 15 residues long. Unmatched junction bases numbered 14, after V lost 5 bases and J lost 8 bases. In germline, CDR1 is MDHEN, CDR2 SYDVKM. The chain's CDR3 is CASSIPGTATGGYTF. In nucleotides, the CDR3 is TGTGCCAGCAGTATCCCCGGGACAGCCACGGGAGGCTACACCTTC.

Worth noting for this clone: An end of the junction differs from the germline gene, which may be a read error. Other DNA sequences of this sample code for an identical CDR3. The rearrangement joins TRBV6-1 to TRBJ2-7; possible D gene TRBD1, 5 bases. Germline V gives CDR1 MNHNS, CDR2 SASEGT. The CDR3 runs to 15 residues. The CDR3 sequence: CASSEQTASSYEQYF. CDR3 DNA sequence: TGCGCCAGCAGTGAACAGACAGCGAGCTCCTACGAGCAGTACTTC.

The rearrangement links TRBV7-8 to TRBJ2-7; possible D gene TRBD1, 6 bases. This CDR3 has 16 amino acids. Germline CDR1 reads SGHVS; CDR2 reads FQNEAQ. Trimming shortened V by 1 base and J by 3 bases, and 16 bases separated the two germline ends. The CDR3 loop is CASSLGTAGQNYEQYF. The CDR3 DNA sequence: TGTGCCAGCAGCTTAGGGACTGCCGGACAGAACTACGAGCAGTACTTC.